A selection of T cell receptor beta chains follows, all from one sample in a study of CD8+ T cells in alopecia areata. TCRdb's copy holds only in-frame clones and misses some; the assay was immunoSEQ multiplex PCR. This repertoire shows about 200,000 clones, 50% to 65% found once; its top ten account for 0.45%. The material sequenced was CD4+ T cells sorted from blood, taken at week 0. Receptor source: a human donor with alopecia areata. CDR3s include the opening cysteine and the closing phenylalanine or tryptophan. The D gene is left open where the match is weak. Not every row has a clone size; where given, it reads once, few, many or a size class.

length	V	D	J	size	CDR3	DNA
14	TRBV6-1	-	TRBJ1-1	-	CASSPTPVQAEAFF	TGTGCCAGCAGCCCTACCCCGGTCCAGGCTGAAGCTTTCTTT
14	TRBV30	TRBD1	TRBJ2-1	-	CAWSIGTGGNEQFF	TGTGCCTGGAGTATCGGGACAGGGGGTAATGAGCAGTTCTTC
13	TRBV30	-	TRBJ2-1	few	CALRVRNYNEQFF	TGTGCCTTGAGGGTACGGAACTACAATGAGCAGTTCTTC
14	TRBV7-8	-	TRBJ2-2	-	CASSLVQSTGELFF	TGTGCCAGCAGCTTAGTTCAGAGCACCGGGGAGCTGTTTTTT
14	TRBV6-5	-	TRBJ1-4	-	CASSPTGHNEKLFF	TGTGCCAGCAGTCCGACAGGCCATAATGAAAAACTGTTTTTT
14	TRBV30	-	TRBJ2-7	once	CAWIRSSGNYEQYF	TGTGCCTGGATAAGGAGCAGTGGGAACTACGAGCAGTACTTC
15	TRBV18	TRBD2	TRBJ2-3	-	CASSNSSPGRGTQYF	TGTGCCAGCTCAAACTCCTCCCCGGGGAGGGGTACGCAGTATTTT
13	TRBV7-9	-	TRBJ2-7	-	CASSPQMGYEQYF	TGTGCCAGCAGCCCACAGATGGGCTACGAGCAGTACTTC
14	TRBV27	TRBD1	TRBJ1-1	-	CASRETRDSHEAFF	TGTGCCAGCAGGGAAACCCGGGACAGCCATGAAGCTTTCTTT
13	TRBV7-9	-	TRBJ1-2	-	CASSLVTALGYTF	TGTGCCAGCAGCTTGGTGACGGCCCTGGGCTACACCTTC
13	TRBV5-1	-	TRBJ1-1	-	CASSWDGNTEAFF	TGCGCCAGCAGCTGGGACGGGAACACTGAAGCTTTCTTT
15	TRBV2	-	TRBJ1-6	-	CASSDGTIVNSPLHF	TGTGCCAGCAGTGATGGGACTATAGTCAATTCACCCCTCCACTTT
14	TRBV7-8	TRBD2	TRBJ2-7	-	CASSLASGDYEQYF	TGTGCCAGCAGCTTAGCCAGCGGGGACTACGAGCAGTACTTC
12	TRBV29-1	-	TRBJ2-7	few	CSVAGTSYEQYF	TGCAGCGTCGCCGGGACATCTTACGAGCAGTACTTC
11	TRBV20-1	-	TRBJ1-1	once	CSAHNGLEAFF	TGCAGTGCCCATAATGGGCTTGAAGCTTTCTTT
13	TRBV30	-	TRBJ2-1	-	CAWSTSSYNEQFF	TGTGCCTGGAGTACCTCTTCCTACAATGAGCAGTTCTTC
17	TRBV30	TRBD1	TRBJ2-7	-	CAWSVRGTVSRSGEQYF	TGTGCCTGGAGTGTAAGGGGGACAGTGAGCCGGTCGGGAGAGCAGTACTTC
14	TRBV5-4	-	TRBJ2-5	-	CASSLSLGQETQYF	TGTGCCAGCAGCTTGTCGCTCGGTCAAGAGACCCAGTACTTC
14	TRBV7-9	-	TRBJ2-7	-	CASSLAADSYEQYF	TGTGCCAGCAGCTTAGCGGCAGACTCCTACGAGCAGTACTTC
15	TRBV28	TRBD2	TRBJ2-1	few	CASSVSGRTYNEQFF	TGTGCCAGCAGCGTTAGCGGGAGGACCTACAATGAGCAGTTCTTC
15	TRBV5-1	-	TRBJ2-5	few	CASSLAVAGKQTQYF	TGCGCCAGCAGCTTGGCCGTTGCGGGAAAACAGACCCAGTACTTC
15	TRBV30	-	TRBJ1-4	once	CAWSSQLPTNEKLFF	TGTGCCTGGAGCTCACAGCTTCCAACTAATGAAAAACTGTTTTTT
15	TRBV27	TRBD2	TRBJ2-5	-	CASSFREGRGETQYF	TGTGCCAGCAGTTTCCGGGAGGGTCGGGGGGAGACCCAGTACTTC
13	TRBV10-2	-	TRBJ2-3	-	CASSLPPLDTQYF	TGCGCCAGCAGCCTTCCCCCCCTTGATACGCAGTATTTT
13	TRBV30	-	TRBJ1-4	-	CAWSRTTNEKLFF	TGTGCCTGGAGTAGGACAACTAATGAAAAACTGTTTTTT
13	TRBV30	-	TRBJ1-6	few	CAWSAFTRAPLHF	TGTGCCTGGAGTGCATTTACCCGGGCACCCCTCCACTTT
15	TRBV5-1	TRBD2	TRBJ2-1	-	CASSSTSGMYNEQFF	TGCGCCAGCAGCTCGACTAGCGGGATGTACAATGAGCAGTTCTTC
16	TRBV9	-	TRBJ1-2	few	CASSVEFRPANYGYTF	TGTGCCAGCAGCGTAGAATTCCGACCTGCTAACTATGGCTACACCTTC
15	TRBV30	TRBD1	TRBJ1-3	once	CAWSLGQATGNTIYF	TGTGCCTGGAGCTTGGGACAGGCGACTGGAAACACCATATATTTT
13	TRBV5-1	-	TRBJ1-1	few	CASSLQEDTEAFF	TGCGCCAGCAGCTTACAGGAAGACACTGAAGCTTTCTTT
13	TRBV4-1	-	TRBJ1-1	-	CASSQPGGPEAFF	TGCGCCAGCAGCCAGCCCGGGGGACCTGAAGCTTTCTTT
19	TRBV15	-	TRBJ2-6	few	CATSRGTVPGGSGANVLTF	TGTGCCACCAGCAGGGGCACCGTGCCCGGTGGCTCTGGGGCCAACGTCCTGACTTTC
15	TRBV5-1	-	TRBJ1-2	-	CASSLGTGMDYGYTF	TGCGCCAGCAGCTTGGGTACAGGGATGGACTATGGCTACACCTTC
13	TRBV30	-	TRBJ2-2	-	CAGRDPLSGELFF	TGTGCCGGCCGGGACCCCTTGAGCGGGGAGCTGTTTTTT
14	TRBV18	TRBD2	TRBJ2-3	-	CASSAGGPADTQYF	TGTGCCAGCTCTGCGGGAGGGCCCGCAGATACGCAGTATTTT
12	TRBV9	-	TRBJ1-2	-	CASSVQDYGYTF	TGTGCCAGCAGCGTCCAGGACTATGGCTACACCTTC
14	TRBV19	TRBD1	TRBJ2-1	-	CASRMDRAYNEQFF	TGTGCCAGTAGAATGGACAGGGCCTACAATGAGCAGTTCTTC
14	TRBV2	TRBD1	TRBJ2-7	-	CASSYRGSSYEQYF	TGTGCCAGCAGTTACAGGGGAAGCTCCTACGAGCAGTACTTC
15	TRBV30	TRBD1	TRBJ2-1	-	CAWSAGTGGNNEQFF	TGTGCCTGGAGTGCAGGGACAGGGGGCAACAATGAGCAGTTCTTC
12	TRBV14	-	TRBJ2-7	-	CASSQDFYEQYF	TGTGCCAGCAGCCAAGATTTCTACGAGCAGTACTTC
14	TRBV2	TRBD1	TRBJ1-2	few	CASRAGTGGYGYTF	TGTGCCAGCAGAGCCGGGACAGGGGGCTATGGCTACACCTTC
17	TRBV4-2	TRBD2	TRBJ2-3	-	CASSQETSGGPVDTQYF	TGTGCCAGCAGCCAAGAGACTAGCGGGGGCCCCGTAGATACGCAGTATTTT
14	TRBV27	-	TRBJ1-2	-	CASSLRGGFFGYTF	TGTGCCAGCAGTCTACGGGGTGGGTTTTTTGGCTACACCTTC
15	TRBV2	-	TRBJ1-5	-	CASSDEQGGNQPQHF	TGTGCCAGCAGTGACGAACAGGGCGGCAATCAGCCCCAGCATTTT
14	TRBV7-9	-	TRBJ2-5	-	CASSPYQPQETQYF	TGTGCCAGCAGCCCCTATCAGCCACAAGAGACCCAGTACTTC